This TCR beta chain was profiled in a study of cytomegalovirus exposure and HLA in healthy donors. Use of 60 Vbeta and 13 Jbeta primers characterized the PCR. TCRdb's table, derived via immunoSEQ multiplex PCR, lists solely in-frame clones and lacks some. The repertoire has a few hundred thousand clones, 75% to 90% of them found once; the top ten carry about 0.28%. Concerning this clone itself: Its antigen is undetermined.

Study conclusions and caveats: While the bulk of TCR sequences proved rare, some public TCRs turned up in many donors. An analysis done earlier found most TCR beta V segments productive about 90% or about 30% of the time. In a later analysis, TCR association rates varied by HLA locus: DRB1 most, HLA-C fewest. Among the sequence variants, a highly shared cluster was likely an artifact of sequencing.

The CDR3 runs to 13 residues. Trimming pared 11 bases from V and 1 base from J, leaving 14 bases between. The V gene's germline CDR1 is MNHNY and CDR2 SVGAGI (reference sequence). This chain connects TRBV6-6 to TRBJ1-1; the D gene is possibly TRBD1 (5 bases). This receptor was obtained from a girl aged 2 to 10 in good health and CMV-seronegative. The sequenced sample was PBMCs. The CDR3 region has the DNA TGTGCCTCTGCGGGGGACCCGAACACTGAAGCTTTCTTT. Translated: CASAGDPNTEAFF.